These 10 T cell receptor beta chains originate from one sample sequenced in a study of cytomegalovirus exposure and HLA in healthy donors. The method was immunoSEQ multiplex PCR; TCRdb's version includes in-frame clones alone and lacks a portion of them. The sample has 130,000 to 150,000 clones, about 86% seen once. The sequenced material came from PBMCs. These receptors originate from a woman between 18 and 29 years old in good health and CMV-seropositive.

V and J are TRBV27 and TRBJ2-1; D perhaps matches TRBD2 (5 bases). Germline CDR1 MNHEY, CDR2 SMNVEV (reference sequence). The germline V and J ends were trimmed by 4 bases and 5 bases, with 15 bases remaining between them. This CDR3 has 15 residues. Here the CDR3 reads CASSSGFAPHNEQFF. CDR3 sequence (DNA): TGTGCCAGCAGTTCGGGGTTTGCCCCACACAATGAGCAGTTCTTC.

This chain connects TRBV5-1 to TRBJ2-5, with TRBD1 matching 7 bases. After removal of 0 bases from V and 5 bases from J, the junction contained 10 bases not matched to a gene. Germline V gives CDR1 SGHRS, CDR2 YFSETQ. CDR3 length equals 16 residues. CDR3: CASSLVPRGPGETQYF. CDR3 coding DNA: TGCGCCAGCAGCTTGGTACCTAGGGGGCCGGGGGAGACCCAGTACTTC.

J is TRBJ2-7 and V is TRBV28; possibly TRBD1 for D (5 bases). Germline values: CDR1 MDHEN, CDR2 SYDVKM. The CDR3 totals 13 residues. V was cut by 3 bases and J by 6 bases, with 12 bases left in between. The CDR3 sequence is CASSFRVGREQYF. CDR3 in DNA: TGTGCCAGCAGTTTCAGGGTAGGACGCGAGCAGTACTTC. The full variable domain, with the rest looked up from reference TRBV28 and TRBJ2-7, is DVKVTQSSRYLVKRTGEKVFLECVQDMDHENMFWYRQDPGLGLRLIYFSYDVKMKEKGDIPEGYSVSREKKERFSLILESASTNQTSMYLCASSFRVGREQYFGPGTRLTVT.

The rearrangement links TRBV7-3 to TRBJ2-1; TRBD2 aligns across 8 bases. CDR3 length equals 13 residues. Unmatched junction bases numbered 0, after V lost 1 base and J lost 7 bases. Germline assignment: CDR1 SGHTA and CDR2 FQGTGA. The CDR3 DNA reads TGTGCCAGCAGCTTAAGCGGGGGGAATGAGCAGTTCTTC. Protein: CASSLSGGNEQFF. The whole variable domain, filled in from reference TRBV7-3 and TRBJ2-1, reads GAGVSQTPSNKVTEKGKYVELRCDPISGHTALYWYRQSLGQGPEFLIYFQGTGAADDSGLPNDRFFAVRPEGSVSTLKIQRTERGDSAVYLCASSLSGGNEQFFGPGTRLTVL.

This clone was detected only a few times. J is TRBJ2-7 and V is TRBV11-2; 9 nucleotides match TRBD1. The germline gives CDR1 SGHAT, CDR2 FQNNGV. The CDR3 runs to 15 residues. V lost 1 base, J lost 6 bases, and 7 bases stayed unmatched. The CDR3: CASSLGTGQGAEQYF. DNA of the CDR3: TGTGCCAGCAGCTTAGGTACGGGACAGGGCGCCGAGCAGTACTTC.

The CDR3 loop reads CASSQDVLAPRNEQFF. The CDR3, as DNA: TGTGCCAGCAGCCAAGATGTCCTAGCCCCGCGGAATGAGCAGTTCTTC. The rearrangement uses TRBV14 and TRBJ2-1; TRBD2 might be the D (5 bases). V lost 0 bases to trimming and J lost 7 bases, with 16 bases between them. The CDR3 has 16 amino acids. Germline loops: CDR1 SGHDN, CDR2 FVKESK.

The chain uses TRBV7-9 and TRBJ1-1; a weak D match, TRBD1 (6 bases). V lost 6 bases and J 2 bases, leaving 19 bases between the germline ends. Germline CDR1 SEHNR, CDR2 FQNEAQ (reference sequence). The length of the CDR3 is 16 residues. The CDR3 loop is CASSITGARGNTEAFF. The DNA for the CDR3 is TGTGCCAGCAGTATTACCGGGGCCAGGGGAAACACTGAAGCTTTCTTT.

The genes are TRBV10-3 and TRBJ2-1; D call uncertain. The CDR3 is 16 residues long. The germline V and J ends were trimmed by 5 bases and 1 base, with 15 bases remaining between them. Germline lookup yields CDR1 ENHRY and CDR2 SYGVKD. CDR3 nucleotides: TGTGCCATCAGTCCGACCGCGGCCCAATCCTACAATGAGCAGTTCTTC. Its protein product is CAISPTAAQSYNEQFF.

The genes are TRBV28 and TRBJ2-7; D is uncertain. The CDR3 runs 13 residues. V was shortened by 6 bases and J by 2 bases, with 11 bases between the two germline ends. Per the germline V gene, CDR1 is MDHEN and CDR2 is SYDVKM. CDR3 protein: CASRPTQAYEQYF. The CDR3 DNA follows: TGTGCCAGCAGACCTACCCAGGCCTACGAGCAGTACTTC.

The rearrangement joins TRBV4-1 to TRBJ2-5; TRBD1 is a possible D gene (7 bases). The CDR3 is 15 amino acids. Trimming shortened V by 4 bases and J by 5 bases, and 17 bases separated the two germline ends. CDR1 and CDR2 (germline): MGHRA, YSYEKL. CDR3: CASSRVEGAGETQYF. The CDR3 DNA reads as TGCGCCAGCAGCCGCGTGGAGGGGGCGGGGGAGACCCAGTACTTC.